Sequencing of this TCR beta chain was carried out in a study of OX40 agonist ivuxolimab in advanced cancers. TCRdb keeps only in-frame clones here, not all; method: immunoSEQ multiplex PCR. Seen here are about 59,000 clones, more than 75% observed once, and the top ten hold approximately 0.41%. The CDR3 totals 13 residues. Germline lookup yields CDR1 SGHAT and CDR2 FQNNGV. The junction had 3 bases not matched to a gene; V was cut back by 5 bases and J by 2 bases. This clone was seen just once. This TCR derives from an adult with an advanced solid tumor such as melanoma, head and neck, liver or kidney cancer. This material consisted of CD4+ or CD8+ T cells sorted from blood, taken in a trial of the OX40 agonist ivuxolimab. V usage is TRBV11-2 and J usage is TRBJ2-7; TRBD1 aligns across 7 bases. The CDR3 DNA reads TGTGCCAGCAGCCAGACAGGGACCTACGAGCAGTACTTC. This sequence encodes CASSQTGTYEQYF. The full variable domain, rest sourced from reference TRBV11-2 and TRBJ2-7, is EAGVAQSPRYKIIEKRQSVAFWCNPISGHATLYWYQQILGQGPKLLIQFQNNGVVDDSQLPKDRFSAERLKGVDSTLKIQPAKLEDSAVYLCASSQTGTYEQYFGPGTRLTVT.